These T cell receptor beta chains were read from a single sample in a study of spatial heterogeneity in lung cancer. TCRdb fed the 5' RACE reads into MiXCR, producing one record per CDR3 protein. The repertoire holds roughly 80,000 distinct CDR3 sequences, with roughly 8% as singletons. The starting material was PBMCs, obtained at surgery. Source of these receptors: a male donor with early-stage non-small cell lung cancer. The CDR3 runs from the conserved cysteine through the conserved F or W. A D gene is named only where the DNA matches it firmly. For some rows the clone size is stated as once, few or many, or as a class when expanded; others skip it.

TRBV7-2	17	TRBJ1-2	few	.	CASSLFRTALNNYGYTF	TGTGCCAGCAGCTTATTCCGGACAGCTTTGAATAACTATGGCTACACCTTC
TRBV29-1	12	TRBJ2-3	many	.	CSVGAGRDTQYF	TGCAGCGTTGGGGCAGGAAGGGATACGCAGTATTTT
TRBV24-1	11	TRBJ2-7	many	.	CATSDLYEQYF	TGTGCCACCAGTGACCTCTACGAGCAGTACTTC
TRBV5-1	15	TRBJ1-1	many	.	CASSLETGGNTEAFF	TGCGCCAGCAGCTTGGAGACGGGGGGAAACACTGAAGCTTTCTTT
TRBV7-8	15	TRBJ2-2	few	TRBD2	CASSLGTSGSGELFF	TGTGCCAGCAGCTTAGGGACTAGCGGGTCCGGGGAGCTGTTTTTT
TRBV12-3/TRBV12-4	17	TRBJ2-6	few	.	CASSFVGVWSGANVLTF	TGTGCCAGCAGTTTCGTAGGGGTCTGGTCTGGGGCCAACGTCCTGACTTTC
TRBV24-1	13	TRBJ2-5	.	.	CATSDLIQETQYF	TGTGCCACCAGTGATCTGATCCAAGAGACCCAGTACTTC
TRBV27	14	TRBJ2-7	.	TRBD1	CASSGQVLSYEQYF	TGTGCCAGCAGCGGACAGGTTTTATCCTACGAGCAGTACTTC
TRBV20-1	15	TRBJ2-7	many	.	CSASKLMERSYEQYF	TGCAGTGCTAGTAAGTTGATGGAGCGCTCCTACGAGCAGTACTTC
TRBV9	15	TRBJ2-1	many	.	CASSVDENNHNEQFF	TGTGCCAGCAGCGTAGATGAAAACAACCACAATGAGCAGTTCTTC
TRBV20-1	13	TRBJ1-2	few	.	CSAIEGNGYGYTF	TGCAGTGCTATTGAAGGGAACGGATATGGCTACACCTTC
TRBV12-5	15	TRBJ2-3	few	TRBD1	CASGSGTASTDTQYF	TGTGCTAGTGGTTCCGGGACAGCTAGCACAGATACGCAGTATTTT
TRBV11-2	14	TRBJ1-1	few	.	CASSSHIMNTEAFF	TGTGCCAGCAGCTCTCATATAATGAACACTGAAGCTTTCTTT
TRBV12-3/TRBV12-4	14	TRBJ1-1	.	.	CASTLQGQNTEAFF	TGTGCCAGCACCCTACAGGGTCAGAACACTGAAGCTTTCTTT
TRBV20-1	12	TRBJ2-7	few	.	CSASNLQGEQYF	TGCAGTGCCTCAAACCTACAGGGTGAGCAGTACTTC
TRBV9	15	TRBJ2-1	many	.	CASSVQGSSYNEQFF	TGTGCCAGCAGCGTACAGGGGAGCTCCTACAATGAGCAGTTCTTC
TRBV11-2	17	TRBJ2-1	.	TRBD2	CASSLARTSGRYNEQFF	TGTGCCAGCAGCTTAGCCAGGACTAGCGGGAGGTACAATGAGCAGTTCTTC
TRBV12-3/TRBV12-4	15	TRBJ2-3	many	.	CASSLYAGRTDTQYF	TGTGCCAGCAGTTTGTATGCGGGGCGCACAGATACGCAGTATTTT
TRBV20-1	15	TRBJ2-1	few	TRBD2	CSATTPRLAENEQFF	TGCAGTGCTACCACTCCCCGACTAGCGGAAAATGAGCAGTTCTTC
TRBV4-2	15	TRBJ2-3	many	TRBD2	CASSLEREITDTQYF	TGTGCCAGCAGTCTTGAGCGGGAGATCACAGATACGCAGTATTTT
TRBV5-1	15	TRBJ2-5	many	.	CASSPSSSYQETQYF	TGCGCCAGCAGCCCCTCAAGTTCGTACCAAGAGACCCAGTACTTC
TRBV7-9	12	TRBJ2-7	many	.	CASSSDGYEQYF	TGTGCCAGCAGCTCGGACGGCTACGAGCAGTACTTC
TRBV7-6	14	TRBJ1-3	.	TRBD1	CASSPQGAGNTIYF	TGTGCCAGCAGCCCGCAGGGGGCTGGAAACACCATATATTTT
TRBV29-1	15	TRBJ2-1	many	.	CSVDEGQFLYDEQFF	TGCAGCGTCGATGAGGGGCAGTTCCTTTACGATGAGCAGTTCTTC
TRBV20-1	14	TRBJ2-2	.	.	CSASGLGNTGELFF	TGCAGTGCTAGCGGGCTCGGGAACACCGGGGAGCTGTTTTTT
TRBV27	16	TRBJ1-6	.	.	CASTPQGGLGNSPLHF	TGTGCCAGCACCCCCCAAGGGGGGTTGGGTAATTCACCCCTCCACTTT
TRBV11-2	16	TRBJ2-2	.	.	CASSKGPDSNTGELFF	TGTGCCAGCAGTAAAGGACCGGACTCGAACACCGGGGAGCTGTTTTTT
TRBV10-3	12	TRBJ2-7	many	.	CAISVPGYEQYF	TGTGCCATCAGCGTACCAGGGTACGAGCAGTACTTC
TRBV6-5	13	TRBJ2-7	.	.	CASSYSDSYEQYF	TGTGCCAGCAGTTACTCAGACAGTTACGAGCAGTACTTC
TRBV20-1	13	TRBJ1-2	many	.	CSASYHSNYGYTF	TGCAGTGCTAGTTATCACAGCAACTATGGCTACACCTTC
TRBV18	17	TRBJ1-1	few	.	CASSPPRGAAVNTEAFF	TGTGCCAGCTCACCGCCCCGGGGGGCTGCTGTGAACACTGAAGCTTTCTTT
TRBV6-2/TRBV6-3	12	TRBJ2-7	medium-sized	.	CASSYPTYEQYF	TGTGCCAGCAGTTACCCAACCTACGAGCAGTACTTC
TRBV3-1	16	TRBJ2-1	many	TRBD2	CASSSPGLAGGNEQFF	TGTGCCAGCAGCTCCCCGGGACTAGCGGGGGGGAATGAGCAGTTCTTC
TRBV7-2	15	TRBJ1-1	.	.	CASSRRGGLNTEAFF	TGTGCCAGCAGCAGAAGGGGAGGATTGAACACTGAAGCTTTCTTT
TRBV11-2	16	TRBJ2-6	many	.	CASSPQAGSGANVLTF	TGTGCCAGCAGCCCTCAAGCAGGGTCTGGGGCCAACGTCCTGACTTTC
TRBV30	13	TRBJ1-6	.	.	CACTWINNSPLHF	TGTGCCTGCACCTGGATCAATAATTCACCCCTCCACTTT
TRBV7-2	15	TRBJ1-2	.	.	CASSISRGTFYGYTF	TGTGCCAGCAGCATTAGCCGTGGGACCTTCTATGGCTACACCTTC
TRBV5-5	15	TRBJ1-5	many	.	CASSFGGGVAQPQHF	TGTGCCAGCAGCTTTGGTGGCGGGGTGGCTCAGCCCCAGCATTTT
TRBV11-1	13	TRBJ1-5	many	TRBD1	CASSFGTDQPQHF	TGTGCCAGCAGCTTTGGGACAGATCAGCCCCAGCATTTT
TRBV20-1	17	TRBJ2-3	many	TRBD2	CSATIMAGVRGTDTQYF	TGCAGTGCCACGATTATGGCGGGAGTAAGGGGCACAGATACGCAGTATTTT
TRBV4-2	17	TRBJ2-2	many	.	CASSPEGTLHYTGELFF	TGTGCCAGCAGCCCCGAAGGCACTCTACATTACACCGGGGAGCTGTTTTTT
TRBV20-1	13	TRBJ2-7	many	.	CSAIGADHREQYF	TGCAGTGCTATCGGCGCGGACCACCGCGAGCAGTACTTC
TRBV30	13	TRBJ2-1	few	TRBD2	CALAGDVYNEQFF	TGTGCCCTAGCGGGAGACGTTTACAATGAGCAGTTCTTC
TRBV10-1	12	TRBJ1-1	.	.	CASSGRNTEAFF	TGCGCCAGCAGTGGCAGGAACACTGAAGCTTTCTTT
TRBV4-1	13	TRBJ1-6	.	.	CASSQNSGSPLHF	TGCGCCAGCAGCCAGAACAGCGGTTCACCCCTCCACTTT
TRBV9	16	TRBJ1-4	.	.	CASSVGGSLTNEKLFF	TGTGCCAGCAGCGTAGGCGGCAGCCTAACTAATGAAAAACTGTTTTTT
TRBV2	16	TRBJ1-1	.	.	CASSTPRGTMNTEAFF	TGTGCCAGCAGCACGCCAAGAGGGACCATGAACACTGAAGCTTTCTTT
TRBV2	14	TRBJ2-3	few	TRBD2	CASSPSGNTDTQYF	TGTGCCAGCAGCCCTAGCGGGAACACAGATACGCAGTATTTT
TRBV5-1	14	TRBJ2-1	few	.	CASGFSAEYNEQFF	TGCGCCAGCGGATTCAGTGCGGAGTACAATGAGCAGTTCTTC
TRBV7-2	13	TRBJ2-5	many	.	CASNGRLKETQYF	TGTGCCAGCAACGGGCGACTGAAAGAGACCCAGTACTTC
TRBV23-1	12	TRBJ1-4	many	.	CASRFSAEKLFF	TGCGCCAGCAGGTTTTCGGCTGAAAAACTGTTTTTT
TRBV10-3	13	TRBJ2-2	.	TRBD2	CAAAGRAGRELFF	TGTGCCGCAGCCGGGAGGGCCGGTCGGGAGCTGTTTTTT
TRBV5-1	16	TRBJ2-6	.	.	CASSNEQRSGANVLTF	TGCGCCAGCAGCAACGAACAGCGCTCTGGGGCCAACGTCCTGACTTTC
TRBV29-1	15	TRBJ1-2	many	TRBD1	CSVPTPGQFNYGYTF	TGCAGCGTCCCTACGCCGGGACAGTTTAACTATGGCTACACCTTC
TRBV30	14	TRBJ1-1	.	.	CAWGLRGVGTEAFF	TGTGCCTGGGGTCTTCGGGGGGTAGGCACTGAAGCTTTCTTT
TRBV3-1	18	TRBJ2-1	.	TRBD2	CASSRNPPGLAGNNEQFF	TGTGCCAGCAGCCGAAACCCCCCGGGACTAGCGGGGAACAATGAGCAGTTCTTC
TRBV12-3/TRBV12-4	15	TRBJ2-5	few	.	CASSRAGAPGETQYF	TGTGCCAGCAGTCGCGCCGGGGCCCCTGGAGAGACCCAGTACTTC
TRBV19	13	TRBJ1-3	few	.	CASSPNSGNTIYF	TGTGCCAGTAGTCCGAACTCTGGAAACACCATATATTTT
TRBV9	13	TRBJ2-3	few	.	CASSVAPTDTRYF	TGTGCCAGCAGCGTAGCCCCCACAGATACGCGGTATTTT
TRBV19	14	TRBJ1-5	many	.	CASSIRSVDQPQHF	TGTGCCAGTAGTATACGGTCCGTCGATCAGCCCCAGCATTTT